The entry that follows covers one TCR beta chain sequence. The CDR3 extends over 12 amino acids. Germline CDR1 is SQVTM and CDR2 is ANQGSEA. The V end was cut by 4 bases, the J end by 6 bases, with 13 bases between. The table came from immunoSEQ multiplex PCR; TCRdb's copy has only in-frame clones and leaves some out. Among 350,000 to 400,000 clones listed, approximately 86% were seen once. The sample belongs to a study of blood T cell repertoires in COVID-19. Study overall: T cells, B-cell-depleted T cells, or PBMCs supplied cDNA or gDNA.

The chain couples TRBV29-1 to TRBJ2-7, with D perhaps TRBD2 (6 bases). This sequence originates from a woman aged 55-75 years with COVID-19, enrolled during active disease. Specimen: peripheral blood. The CDR3 reads CSVGTEGLEQYF. In DNA form, the CDR3 reads TGCAGCGTTGGGACGGAGGGGCTCGAGCAGTACTTC.